This record looks at one TCR beta chain sequence and its context. It lacks a known antigen. No base quality values were provided; no much bigger clone lies one nucleotide off. From the cysteine through the phenylalanine, the CDR3 covers 16 amino acids. Of all the DNA, just the CDR3 is kept, 48 bases in frame from base 1. The germline V gene (reference sequence) supplies CDR1 LNHDA and CDR2 SQIVND. Trimming accounts for 3 bases at V and 0 bases at J, while the number of junction bases matched to no gene is 4. The CDR3 regions of human TCRbeta chains were subjected to immunosequencing. The paper's processing steps were these. Repertoire TCRs were checked for matches against a reference library of SARS-CoV-2-specific TCRs that had been generated using the MIRA antigen-specificity platform. Breadth meant the fraction of unique TCRs that were SARS-CoV-2-associated, whereas depth meant the fraction of total T cells that were SARS-CoV-2-associated. Using the MIRA data, each spike-specific TCR was assigned both to the spike region to which the TCR was reactive and to a CD4 or CD8 class. Log10-transformed breadth and depth values were compared by one-way ANOVA with Sidak's multiple comparisons tests. Held by TCRdb, this immuneACCESS table contains in-frame sequences only and omits some clones. Under half of the omission traces to an unresolved V gene where checked; the cause of the rest is unknown. V, J and clone size were drawn from that table, and D and trimming were deduced from the DNA. This sample holds approximately 100,000 clones; around 83% were observed only once. The top ten hold more than 1.2% of the sample.

The time point label, as the study defines it: baseline before first vaccination. Vaccinee samples were obtained from the UK trials COV001 and COV002, which included a single-blind randomized controlled phase 2/3 trial of AZD1222 (ChAdOx1 nCoV-19) in healthy adults. Trial participant PBMC samples were collected at day 0 and day 28 after the second dose for TCRbeta chain sequencing. The sample is drawn from a study of T cell responses to AZD1222 COVID-19 vaccine (dated by TCRdb to the early 2020s). For context, the study as a whole: AZD1222 recipients given second doses at about 4 weeks or at about 12 weeks were pooled, since spike-specific TCR depth and breadth were not found to differ between the two schedules. A total of over 230 trial participants underwent TCR sequencing, of whom about 200 had received two doses of AZD1222 and 26 had received two doses of the MenACWY control vaccine. Trial participants were enrolled into age subgroups of 18-55, 56-69 and 70-plus years, which contained about 150, 28 and 57 TCR-sequenced participants, respectively. On the study overall, not on this receptor specifically: Only five to seven AZD1222 recipients were SARS-CoV-2 seropositive at baseline, limiting conclusions about previously exposed vaccinees. The whole spike protein was spanned by vaccine-associated CD4 TCRs, and dominant responses were seen in regions 160-218 and 743-854. Most participants were white British and females outnumbered males, and the authors suggested that clonal diversity may have been underestimated. Because no day 14 peak-response samples were available, the repertoires could be characterized only after the peak T cell response. The 56-69-year group was small, and its depth increase did not reach significance, likely because of low power. A significant rise in spike-specific TCR breadth and depth was observed after two AZD1222 doses relative to day 0 and relative to MenACWY recipients. Epitopes outside the regions mutated in the B.1.351 and B.1.1.7 variants were reportedly recognized by nearly half of the unique spike-specific TCRs.

Sequencing was performed on peripheral blood, taken on day 0 of AZD1222 vaccination. This clonotype originated in an adult in good health. The V and J segments used are TRBV19 and TRBJ1-3, and 8 junctional nucleotides match TRBD1. The bases read TGTGCCAGTAGTATCGGGACAGGCCGCTCTGGAAACACCATATATTTT. Its coded protein is CASSIGTGRSGNTIYF. Beyond the CDR3, the reference TRBV19 and TRBJ1-3 genes provide the residues; the full variable domain reads: DGGITQSPKYLFRKEGQNVTLSCEQNLNHDAMYWYRQDPGQGLRLIYYSQIVNDFQKGDIAEGYSVSREKKESFPLTVTSAQKNPTAFYLCASSIGTGRSGNTIYFGEGSWLTVV.